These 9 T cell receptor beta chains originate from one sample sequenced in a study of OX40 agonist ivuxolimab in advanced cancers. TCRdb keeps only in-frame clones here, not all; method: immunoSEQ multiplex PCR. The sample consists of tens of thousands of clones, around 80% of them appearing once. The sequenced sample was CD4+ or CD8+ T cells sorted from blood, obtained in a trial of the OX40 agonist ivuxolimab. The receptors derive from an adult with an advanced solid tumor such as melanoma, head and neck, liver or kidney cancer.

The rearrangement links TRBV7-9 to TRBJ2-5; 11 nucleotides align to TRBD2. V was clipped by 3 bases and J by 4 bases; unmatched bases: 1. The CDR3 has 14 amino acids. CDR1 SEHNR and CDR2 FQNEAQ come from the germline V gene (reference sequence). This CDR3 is CASSLTSGVETQYF. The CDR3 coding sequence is TGTGCCAGCAGCTTGACTAGCGGGGTAGAGACCCAGTACTTC.

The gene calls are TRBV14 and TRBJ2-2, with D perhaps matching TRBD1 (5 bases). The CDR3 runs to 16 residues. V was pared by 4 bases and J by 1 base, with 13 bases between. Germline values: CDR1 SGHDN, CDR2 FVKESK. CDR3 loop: CASSRYTTGNTGELFF. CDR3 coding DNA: TGTGCCAGCAGCCGATATACAACAGGGAACACCGGGGAGCTGTTTTTT.

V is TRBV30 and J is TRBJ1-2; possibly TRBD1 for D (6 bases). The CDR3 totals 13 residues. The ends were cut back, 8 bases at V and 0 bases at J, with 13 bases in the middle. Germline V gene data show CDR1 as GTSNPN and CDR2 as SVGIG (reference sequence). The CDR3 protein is CAGSDSTNYGYTF. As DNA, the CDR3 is TGTGCCGGGTCGGACAGTACTAACTATGGCTACACCTTC.

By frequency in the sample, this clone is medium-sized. This chain's CDR3 is CASSPSLGSNQPQHF. CDR3 DNA sequence: TGTGCCAGCAGCCCGTCCCTTGGTAGCAATCAGCCCCAGCATTTT. This rearrangement joins TRBV28 to TRBJ1-5; D unclear. CDR3 length: 15 residues. Germline V gives CDR1 MDHEN, CDR2 SYDVKM. The V and J ends lost 6 bases and 0 bases respectively, with 12 bases between them.

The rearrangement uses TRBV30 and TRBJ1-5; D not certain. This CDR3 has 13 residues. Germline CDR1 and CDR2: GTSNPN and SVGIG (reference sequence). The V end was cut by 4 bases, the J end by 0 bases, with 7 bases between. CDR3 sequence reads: CAWTTGSNQPQHF. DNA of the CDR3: TGTGCCTGGACCACGGGTAGCAATCAGCCCCAGCATTTT.

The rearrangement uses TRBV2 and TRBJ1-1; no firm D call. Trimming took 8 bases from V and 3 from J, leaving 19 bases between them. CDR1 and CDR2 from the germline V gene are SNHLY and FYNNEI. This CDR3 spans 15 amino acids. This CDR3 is CASQDPFPGHTEAFF. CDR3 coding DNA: TGTGCCAGCCAAGACCCTTTCCCGGGTCACACTGAAGCTTTCTTT. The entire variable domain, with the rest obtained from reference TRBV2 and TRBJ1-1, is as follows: EPEVTQTPSHQVTQMGQEVILRCVPISNHLYFYWYRQILGQKVEFLVSFYNNEISEKSEIFDDQFSVERPDGSNFTLKIRSTKLEDSAMYFCASQDPFPGHTEAFFGQGTRLTVV.

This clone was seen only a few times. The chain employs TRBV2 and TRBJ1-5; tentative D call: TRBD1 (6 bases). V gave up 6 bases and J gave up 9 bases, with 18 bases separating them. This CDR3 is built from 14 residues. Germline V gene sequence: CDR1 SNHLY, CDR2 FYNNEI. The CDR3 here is CASSLDRLGGPQHF. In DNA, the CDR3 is TGTGCCAGCAGCCTAGACAGGCTTGGGGGGCCCCAGCATTTT. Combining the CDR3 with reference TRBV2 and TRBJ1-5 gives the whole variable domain EPEVTQTPSHQVTQMGQEVILRCVPISNHLYFYWYRQILGQKVEFLVSFYNNEISEKSEIFDDQFSVERPDGSNFTLKIRSTKLEDSAMYFCASSLDRLGGPQHFGDGTRLSIL.

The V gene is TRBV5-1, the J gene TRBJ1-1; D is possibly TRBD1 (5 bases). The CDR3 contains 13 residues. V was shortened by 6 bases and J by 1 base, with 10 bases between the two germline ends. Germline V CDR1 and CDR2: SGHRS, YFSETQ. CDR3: CASTTGTNTEAFF. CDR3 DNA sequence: TGCGCCAGCACCACCGGGACGAACACTGAAGCTTTCTTT.

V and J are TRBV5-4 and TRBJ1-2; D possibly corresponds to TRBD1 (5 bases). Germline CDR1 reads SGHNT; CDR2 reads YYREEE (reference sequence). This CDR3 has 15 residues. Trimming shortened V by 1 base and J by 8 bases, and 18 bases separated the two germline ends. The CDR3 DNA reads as TGTGCCAGCAGCTTGTTCAGTGGCGGGGGGGGAGGCTACACCTTC. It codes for CASSLFSGGGGGYTF.